This T cell receptor beta chain was observed in a study of cytomegalovirus exposure and HLA in healthy donors. Primers: 60 Vbeta forward and 13 Jbeta reverse. Method: immunoSEQ multiplex PCR; TCRdb's copy keeps in-frame clones and lacks some. Of 70,000 or so clones in the sample, 75% to 80% were seen once. The V gene's germline CDR1 is MNHEY and CDR2 SMNVEV (reference sequence). The CDR3 sequence is 14 residues long. V lost 7 bases to trimming and J lost 2 bases; unmatched junction nucleotides: 3. The sequenced material came from PBMCs. The genes are TRBV27 and TRBJ2-7; 12 bases are shared with TRBD2. This TCR was recovered from a man younger than 35 in good health and CMV-seropositive. This CDR3 is CASKLAGGAYEQYF. The CDR3 region has the DNA TGTGCCAGCAAACTAGCGGGAGGTGCCTACGAGCAGTACTTC.